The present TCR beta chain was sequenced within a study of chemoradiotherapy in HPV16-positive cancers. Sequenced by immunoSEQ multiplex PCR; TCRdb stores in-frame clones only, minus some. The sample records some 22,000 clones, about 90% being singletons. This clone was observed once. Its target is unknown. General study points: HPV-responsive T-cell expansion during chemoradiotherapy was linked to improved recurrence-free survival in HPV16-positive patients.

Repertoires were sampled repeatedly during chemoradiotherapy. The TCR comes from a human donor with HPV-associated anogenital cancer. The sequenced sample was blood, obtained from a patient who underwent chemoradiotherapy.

CDR3 residues: CAWSVLGPNTGELFF. The CDR3 DNA reads TGTGCCTGGAGTGTACTGGGGCCGAACACCGGGGAGCTGTTTTTT. This chain joins TRBV30 and TRBJ2-2, with D tentatively TRBD1 (5 bases). This CDR3 is 15 amino acids long. V gave up 0 bases and J gave up 0 bases, with 8 bases separating them. Germline-derived CDR1 and CDR2 are GTSNPN and SVGIG (reference sequence). The whole variable domain, filled in from reference TRBV30 and TRBJ2-2, reads SQTIHQWPATLVQPVGSPLSLECTVEGTSNPNLYWYRQAAGRGLQLLFYSVGIGQISSEVPQNLSASRPQDRQFILSSKKLLLSDSGFYLCAWSVLGPNTGELFFGEGSRLTVL.